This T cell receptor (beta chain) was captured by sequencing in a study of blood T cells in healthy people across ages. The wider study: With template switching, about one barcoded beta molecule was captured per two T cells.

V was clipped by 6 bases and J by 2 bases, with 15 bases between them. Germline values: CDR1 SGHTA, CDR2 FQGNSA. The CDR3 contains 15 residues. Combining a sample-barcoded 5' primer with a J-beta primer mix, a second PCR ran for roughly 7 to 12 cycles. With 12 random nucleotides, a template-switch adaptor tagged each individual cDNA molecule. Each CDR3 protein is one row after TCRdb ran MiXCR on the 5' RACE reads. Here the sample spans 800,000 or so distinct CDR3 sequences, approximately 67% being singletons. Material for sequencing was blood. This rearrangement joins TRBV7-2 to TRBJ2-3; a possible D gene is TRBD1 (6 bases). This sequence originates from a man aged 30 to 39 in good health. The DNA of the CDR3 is TGTGCCAGCAGTCCTCGACAGGCGTACACAGATACGCAGTATTTT. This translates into CASSPRQAYTDTQYF.